This TCR beta chain is drawn from a study of T cell responses to AZD1222 COVID-19 vaccine. Comment on this clone: Antigen specificity is unknown.

V was clipped by 5 bases and J by 4 bases, with 11 bases between them. The CDR3 sequence is 13 residues long. Looked up from germline, CDR1 is KGHDR and CDR2 is SFDVKD. General study results and limits: Unmutated regions of variants are reportedly targeted by nearly half of spike-specific TCRs. Baseline serostatus was positive in only a handful of AZD1222 recipients.

Sequencing was performed with immunoSEQ multiplex PCR; in TCRdb, only in-frame clones are kept and a portion is missing. Among about 44,000 clones listed, 65% to 85% were seen once. The TCR comes from an adult in good health. The sample in question was peripheral blood, obtained on day 0 of AZD1222 vaccination. V and J are TRBV24-1 and TRBJ2-7; TRBD1 might be the D (5 bases). In DNA form, the CDR3 reads TGTGCCACCAGTGCGGCAGGGTCATACGAGCAGTACTTC. As protein: CATSAAGSYEQYF.